The T cell receptor beta chain under discussion was sequenced for a study of blood T cell repertoires in COVID-19. Overall study: Some COVID-19 samples were acute and others convalescent; all came from the United States, Italy and Spain. Nucleic acid was either cDNA or gDNA, and it came from T cells, B-cell-depleted T cells, or PBMCs.

Authors' data handling: For nucleated cells, counts were estimated from reference gene primer amplification. Assay: immunoSEQ multiplex PCR; the TCRdb copy retains only in-frame clones and omits some. V and J calls and clone size are those listed in that table; D and trimming were worked out from the DNA. The sample includes about 220,000 clones, 85% of them seen just once. The length of the CDR3 is 17 residues. The germline V gene encodes CDR1 LGHNA and CDR2 YNFKEQ. V gave up 0 bases and J gave up 0 bases, with 15 bases separating them. Sequencing used peripheral blood. The chain employs TRBV4-2 and TRBJ2-7; the D is unclear. The source is a middle-aged man who had recovered from COVID-19. CDR3 sequence (DNA): TGTGCCAGCAGCCAAGATCAAGTTAGACGGAGCTCCTACGAGCAGTACTTC. This sequence encodes CASSQDQVRRSSYEQYF.